This T cell receptor (beta chain) is drawn from a study of T-cell memory formation after mild COVID-19. Study as a whole: TCR clusters were largely donor specific.

This clonotype was recorded at least ten times. Its cognate antigen is unknown. The study, taken as a whole, reports: Among clones peaking at day 37 in the second wave, SARS-CoV-2 specificity remained unconfirmed. The main location of contracting CD4+ clones was CM and EM, and that of contracting CD8+ clones was EMRA.

Germline V gene data show CDR1 as ENHRY and CDR2 as SYGVKD. CDR3 length equals 13 residues. The V end was cut by 4 bases, the J end by 0 bases, with 4 bases between. One entry per CDR3 protein, called by TCRdb with MiXCR from the 5' RACE reads. The repertoire holds 150,000 or so distinct CDR3 sequences, with approximately 10% as singletons. The chain carries TRBV10-3 and TRBJ1-3; D gene unclear. The sample comprised PBMCs or a T cell subset sorted from them (not recorded which). The sequence was obtained from a young man who had mild COVID-19 (a few samples of this study predate the infection). Cell type and time point are not known. CDR3 nucleotides: TGTGCCATCAGTGGCAGCTCTGGAAACACCATATATTTT. Translation gives CAISGSSGNTIYF.